The rows below give T cell receptor beta chains drawn from one sample of a study of regulatory T cells in long-lasting Graves disease. TCRdb passed the multiplex PCR reads through MiXCR, listing each CDR3 protein once. This table holds about 560,000 distinct CDR3 sequences, 15% to 20% found once. These data also formed part of another study, on T cells in Graves' hyperthyroidism and ophthalmopathy.

The sample in question was peripheral blood mononuclear cells (PBMCs), obtained at new diagnosis, from a patient treated with antithyroid drugs. Receptors were obtained from a man between 18 and 29 years old with Graves disease. The CDR3 runs from the conserved cysteine through the conserved F or W. Each record gives: D gene, J gene, clone size, V gene, CDR3 protein, CDR3 DNA. The D gene is left open where the match is weak. Not every row has a clone size; where given, it reads once, few, many or a size class.

D gene: -
J gene: TRBJ1-1
clone size: many
V gene: TRBV9
CDR3 protein: CASSVGGATEAFF
CDR3 DNA: TGTGCCAGCAGCGTCGGGGGGGCAACTGAAGCTTTCTTT

D gene: -
J gene: TRBJ1-1
clone size: -
V gene: TRBV25-1
CDR3 protein: CASSPPGFATEAFF
CDR3 DNA: TGTGCCAGCAGCCCGCCGGGGTTTGCCACTGAAGCTTTCTTT

D gene: -
J gene: TRBJ2-5
clone size: many
V gene: TRBV12-5
CDR3 protein: CASGEDYRGETQYF
CDR3 DNA: TGTGCTAGTGGGGAGGATTACAGAGGGGAGACCCAGTACTTC

D gene: -
J gene: TRBJ1-1
clone size: few
V gene: TRBV7-8
CDR3 protein: CASSLALSTEAFF
CDR3 DNA: TGTGCCAGCAGCTTAGCTCTTTCAACCGAAGCTTTCTTT

D gene: -
J gene: TRBJ2-2
clone size: few
V gene: TRBV6-1
CDR3 protein: CASTDRAGLPGELFF
CDR3 DNA: TGTGCCAGCACGGACCGGGCGGGACTCCCCGGGGAGCTGTTTTTT

D gene: -
J gene: TRBJ2-2
clone size: many
V gene: TRBV5-1
CDR3 protein: CASSTPLDRSLTGELFF
CDR3 DNA: TGCGCCAGCAGCACTCCCCTCGACAGGTCCCTCACCGGGGAGCTGTTTTTT

D gene: -
J gene: TRBJ2-1
clone size: -
V gene: TRBV9
CDR3 protein: CASSVASAYNEQFF
CDR3 DNA: TGTGCCAGCAGCGTAGCTAGCGCCTACAATGAGCAGTTCTTC

D gene: -
J gene: TRBJ2-1
clone size: many
V gene: TRBV12-3/TRBV12-4
CDR3 protein: CASSFPGVGEQFF
CDR3 DNA: TGTGCCAGCAGTTTCCCGGGGGTGGGTGAGCAGTTCTTC

D gene: TRBD1
J gene: TRBJ1-1
clone size: few
V gene: TRBV20-1
CDR3 protein: CSAGQGGYTEAFF
CDR3 DNA: TGCAGTGCCGGACAGGGTGGGTACACTGAAGCTTTCTTT

D gene: -
J gene: TRBJ2-2
clone size: few
V gene: TRBV6-5
CDR3 protein: CASSSDRPRWELFF
CDR3 DNA: TGTGCCAGCAGTTCAGACAGGCCCCGGTGGGAGCTGTTTTTT

D gene: TRBD2
J gene: TRBJ2-3
clone size: many
V gene: TRBV20-1
CDR3 protein: CSATPGLAGVADTQYF
CDR3 DNA: TGCAGTGCTACGCCCGGGCTAGCGGGAGTGGCAGATACGCAGTATTTT

D gene: -
J gene: TRBJ2-2
clone size: many
V gene: TRBV6-2/TRBV6-3
CDR3 protein: CASSYRALTGELFF
CDR3 DNA: TGTGCCAGCAGTTACCGCGCCCTTACCGGGGAGCTGTTTTTT

D gene: TRBD1
J gene: TRBJ2-7
clone size: -
V gene: TRBV20-1
CDR3 protein: CSASALDRGPDEQYF
CDR3 DNA: TGCAGTGCTAGTGCTCTAGACAGGGGGCCCGACGAGCAGTACTTC

D gene: TRBD1
J gene: TRBJ2-7
clone size: many
V gene: TRBV20-1
CDR3 protein: CSARDYPGQTYEQYF
CDR3 DNA: TGCAGTGCTAGAGATTACCCGGGACAGACCTACGAGCAGTACTTC

D gene: -
J gene: TRBJ2-1
clone size: few
V gene: TRBV6-9
CDR3 protein: CASSYTSGGNEQFF
CDR3 DNA: TGTGCCAGCAGTTATACGTCGGGTGGCAATGAGCAGTTCTTC

D gene: -
J gene: TRBJ2-6
clone size: few
V gene: TRBV19
CDR3 protein: CASTRSGYSGANVLTF
CDR3 DNA: TGTGCCAGTACCCGGTCGGGATACTCTGGGGCCAACGTCCTGACTTTC

D gene: -
J gene: TRBJ1-5
clone size: few
V gene: TRBV12-3/TRBV12-4
CDR3 protein: CASSKGQLYQPQHF
CDR3 DNA: TGTGCCAGCAGTAAAGGGCAGCTTTATCAGCCCCAGCATTTT

D gene: -
J gene: TRBJ2-3
clone size: -
V gene: TRBV6-1
CDR3 protein: CASSELRGADTQYF
CDR3 DNA: TGTGCCAGCAGTGAATTGAGGGGGGCAGATACGCAGTATTTT

D gene: TRBD1
J gene: TRBJ2-1
clone size: -
V gene: TRBV20-1
CDR3 protein: CSAEGASYNEQFF
CDR3 DNA: TGCAGTGCTGAGGGGGCCTCCTACAATGAGCAGTTCTTC

D gene: TRBD1
J gene: TRBJ1-2
clone size: once
V gene: TRBV5-1
CDR3 protein: CASRRFGQELYGHTF
CDR3 DNA: TGCGCCAGCAGAAGATTTGGACAGGAGCTCTATGGCCACACCTTC

D gene: TRBD2
J gene: TRBJ2-1
clone size: many
V gene: TRBV5-1
CDR3 protein: CASSSIAGAYNEQFF
CDR3 DNA: TGCGCCAGCAGCTCCATAGCGGGAGCCTACAATGAGCAGTTCTTC

D gene: -
J gene: TRBJ2-6
clone size: few
V gene: TRBV5-1
CDR3 protein: CASSLSASGANVLTF
CDR3 DNA: TGCGCCAGCAGCTTGTCGGCGTCTGGGGCCAACGTCCTGACTTTC

D gene: TRBD2
J gene: TRBJ2-3
clone size: -
V gene: TRBV25-1
CDR3 protein: CASSGPSSALRLAGGGDTQYF
CDR3 DNA: TGTGCCAGCAGTGGCCCATCCAGTGCACTCCGGCTAGCGGGAGGTGGGGATACGCAGTATTTT

D gene: -
J gene: TRBJ2-1
clone size: -
V gene: TRBV29-1
CDR3 protein: CSVGEQFF
CDR3 DNA: TGCAGCGTGGGCGAGCAGTTCTTC

D gene: TRBD1
J gene: TRBJ2-1
clone size: many
V gene: TRBV27
CDR3 protein: CASSLRQGPYNEQFF
CDR3 DNA: TGTGCCAGCAGCTTAAGACAGGGACCCTACAATGAGCAGTTCTTC

D gene: TRBD1
J gene: TRBJ2-3
clone size: many
V gene: TRBV29-1
CDR3 protein: CSVERGGADTQYF
CDR3 DNA: TGCAGCGTTGAAAGAGGGGGCGCGGATACGCAGTATTTT

D gene: TRBD1
J gene: TRBJ1-5
clone size: many
V gene: TRBV13
CDR3 protein: CASSLGTGGHQPQHF
CDR3 DNA: TGTGCCAGCAGCTTAGGGACAGGGGGCCATCAGCCCCAGCATTTT

D gene: -
J gene: TRBJ2-1
clone size: many
V gene: TRBV5-1
CDR3 protein: CASSLRGATYNEQFF
CDR3 DNA: TGCGCCAGCAGCTTGCGGGGGGCGACTTACAATGAGCAGTTCTTC

D gene: -
J gene: TRBJ2-5
clone size: -
V gene: TRBV6-5
CDR3 protein: CASSYPQGFETQYF
CDR3 DNA: TGTGCCAGCAGTTACCCCCAGGGATTTGAGACCCAGTACTTC

D gene: -
J gene: TRBJ2-1
clone size: few
V gene: TRBV5-1
CDR3 protein: CASSQPGTQGGGRISLLNEQFF
CDR3 DNA: TGCGCCAGCAGCCAGCCAGGGACACAGGGGGGCGGGAGGATCTCCTTACTTAATGAGCAGTTCTTC

D gene: TRBD2
J gene: TRBJ2-3
clone size: -
V gene: TRBV4-1
CDR3 protein: CASSKGLEDTQYF
CDR3 DNA: TGCGCCAGCAGCAAGGGACTAGAAGATACGCAGTATTTT

D gene: TRBD1
J gene: TRBJ1-6
clone size: -
V gene: TRBV20-1
CDR3 protein: CSARSGTGEDSPLHF
CDR3 DNA: TGCAGTGCTAGATCTGGGACAGGGGAAGATTCACCCCTCCACTTT

D gene: TRBD1
J gene: TRBJ1-2
clone size: -
V gene: TRBV6-1
CDR3 protein: CASREPQGAFLDTNYGYTF
CDR3 DNA: TGTGCCAGCAGGGAACCTCAGGGGGCGTTCCTCGATACTAACTATGGCTACACCTTC

D gene: TRBD2
J gene: TRBJ2-7
clone size: many
V gene: TRBV5-1
CDR3 protein: CASRTSDSSYEQYF
CDR3 DNA: TGCGCCAGCAGGACTAGCGACAGCTCCTACGAGCAGTACTTC

D gene: -
J gene: TRBJ1-2
clone size: many
V gene: TRBV2
CDR3 protein: CASSDRGGYGYTF
CDR3 DNA: TGTGCCAGCAGTGACAGGGGTGGCTATGGCTACACCTTC

D gene: TRBD2
J gene: TRBJ2-3
clone size: many
V gene: TRBV5-6
CDR3 protein: CASSLRREAADTQYF
CDR3 DNA: TGTGCCAGCAGCTTACGGCGGGAGGCAGCAGATACGCAGTATTTT

D gene: -
J gene: TRBJ2-7
clone size: -
V gene: TRBV19
CDR3 protein: CASSTDRSKQYF
CDR3 DNA: TGTGCCAGTAGCACAGACAGGAGCAAGCAGTACTTC

D gene: -
J gene: TRBJ2-1
clone size: few
V gene: TRBV6-1
CDR3 protein: CASSRWDDYYNEQFF
CDR3 DNA: TGTGCCAGCAGCAGATGGGATGATTACTACAATGAGCAGTTCTTC

D gene: -
J gene: TRBJ2-1
clone size: many
V gene: TRBV10-1
CDR3 protein: CASSDSETYNEQFF
CDR3 DNA: TGCGCCAGCAGTGATAGTGAAACCTACAATGAGCAGTTCTTC

D gene: -
J gene: TRBJ1-1
clone size: many
V gene: TRBV11-3
CDR3 protein: CASSPMAGSNTEAFF
CDR3 DNA: TGTGCCAGCAGCCCAATGGCAGGGTCGAACACTGAAGCTTTCTTT

D gene: -
J gene: TRBJ2-5
clone size: many
V gene: TRBV7-8
CDR3 protein: CASSLGSVETQYF
CDR3 DNA: TGTGCCAGCAGTCTAGGGTCGGTGGAGACCCAGTACTTC

D gene: -
J gene: TRBJ2-3
clone size: -
V gene: TRBV9
CDR3 protein: CASSRGRDTQYF
CDR3 DNA: TGTGCCAGCAGCCGTGGGCGGGATACGCAGTATTTT

D gene: -
J gene: TRBJ2-1
clone size: many
V gene: TRBV13
CDR3 protein: CASSRGQNTNEQFF
CDR3 DNA: TGTGCCAGCAGCAGAGGTCAGAATACCAATGAGCAGTTCTTC

D gene: TRBD1
J gene: TRBJ1-4
clone size: -
V gene: TRBV20-1
CDR3 protein: CSAVGTGGEKLFF
CDR3 DNA: TGCAGTGCTGTCGGGACAGGGGGCGAAAAACTGTTTTTT

D gene: -
J gene: TRBJ2-5
clone size: many
V gene: TRBV27
CDR3 protein: CASSLIGGSETQYF
CDR3 DNA: TGTGCCAGCAGTTTAATCGGGGGTTCGGAGACCCAGTACTTC

D gene: -
J gene: TRBJ1-2
clone size: few
V gene: TRBV5-1
CDR3 protein: CASSLMGQPDGYTF
CDR3 DNA: TGTGCCAGCAGCTTGATGGGCCAACCGGATGGCTACACCTTC

D gene: TRBD2
J gene: TRBJ2-3
clone size: -
V gene: TRBV28
CDR3 protein: CASSPGLAGFRSSTDMQYF
CDR3 DNA: TGTGCCAGCAGTCCCGGACTAGCGGGATTTCGTTCTAGCACAGATATGCAGTATTTT

D gene: TRBD2
J gene: TRBJ2-7
clone size: few
V gene: TRBV14
CDR3 protein: CASSPLAGGINYEQYF
CDR3 DNA: TGTGCCAGCAGTCCCCTAGCGGGAGGTATAAACTACGAGCAGTACTTC

D gene: -
J gene: TRBJ2-5
clone size: -
V gene: TRBV5-1
CDR3 protein: CASSETSSGTQYF
CDR3 DNA: TGCGCCAGCAGCGAAACTAGTAGTGGGACCCAGTACTTC

D gene: -
J gene: TRBJ2-1
clone size: many
V gene: TRBV27
CDR3 protein: CASSVKQGIYNEQFF
CDR3 DNA: TGTGCCAGCAGTGTAAAACAGGGAATCTACAATGAGCAGTTCTTC

D gene: -
J gene: TRBJ2-7
clone size: many
V gene: TRBV7-9
CDR3 protein: CASRKGGYEQYF
CDR3 DNA: TGTGCCAGCCGGAAAGGGGGGTACGAGCAGTACTTC

D gene: TRBD2
J gene: TRBJ2-3
clone size: few
V gene: TRBV2
CDR3 protein: CASSKFSGSTSTDTQYF
CDR3 DNA: TGTGCCAGCAGTAAGTTTAGCGGGAGCACTAGCACAGATACGCAGTATTTT

D gene: TRBD2
J gene: TRBJ2-7
clone size: -
V gene: TRBV20-1
CDR3 protein: CSAIGGRAWDEQYF
CDR3 DNA: TGCAGTGCGATCGGGGGGAGGGCCTGGGACGAGCAGTACTTC

D gene: -
J gene: TRBJ2-5
clone size: many
V gene: TRBV12-3/TRBV12-4
CDR3 protein: CASSFFGFETQYF
CDR3 DNA: TGTGCCAGCAGTTTTTTTGGTTTTGAGACCCAGTACTTC

D gene: -
J gene: TRBJ2-7
clone size: many
V gene: TRBV7-3
CDR3 protein: CASSSGLGNEQYF
CDR3 DNA: TGTGCCAGCAGCTCGGGACTGGGAAACGAGCAGTACTTC

D gene: -
J gene: TRBJ1-5
clone size: many
V gene: TRBV3-1
CDR3 protein: CASSQNLLSNQPQHF
CDR3 DNA: TGTGCCAGCAGCCAGAATTTACTATCGAATCAGCCCCAGCATTTT

D gene: TRBD1
J gene: TRBJ1-4
clone size: few
V gene: TRBV27
CDR3 protein: CASSSRTGLNEKLFF
CDR3 DNA: TGTGCCAGCAGTTCCCGGACAGGGTTGAATGAAAAACTGTTTTTT

D gene: -
J gene: TRBJ2-3
clone size: many
V gene: TRBV20-1
CDR3 protein: CSARGLAPATDTQYF
CDR3 DNA: TGCAGTGCTAGAGGCTTAGCGCCGGCCACAGATACGCAGTATTTT

D gene: TRBD2
J gene: TRBJ2-7
clone size: many
V gene: TRBV28
CDR3 protein: CASSLFGAGVYEQYF
CDR3 DNA: TGTGCCAGCAGTTTATTCGGAGCGGGAGTTTACGAGCAGTACTTC

D gene: TRBD2
J gene: TRBJ2-1
clone size: many
V gene: TRBV20-1
CDR3 protein: CSARTLAGGSSYNEQFF
CDR3 DNA: TGCAGTGCCAGAACACTAGCGGGAGGAAGCTCCTACAATGAGCAGTTCTTC